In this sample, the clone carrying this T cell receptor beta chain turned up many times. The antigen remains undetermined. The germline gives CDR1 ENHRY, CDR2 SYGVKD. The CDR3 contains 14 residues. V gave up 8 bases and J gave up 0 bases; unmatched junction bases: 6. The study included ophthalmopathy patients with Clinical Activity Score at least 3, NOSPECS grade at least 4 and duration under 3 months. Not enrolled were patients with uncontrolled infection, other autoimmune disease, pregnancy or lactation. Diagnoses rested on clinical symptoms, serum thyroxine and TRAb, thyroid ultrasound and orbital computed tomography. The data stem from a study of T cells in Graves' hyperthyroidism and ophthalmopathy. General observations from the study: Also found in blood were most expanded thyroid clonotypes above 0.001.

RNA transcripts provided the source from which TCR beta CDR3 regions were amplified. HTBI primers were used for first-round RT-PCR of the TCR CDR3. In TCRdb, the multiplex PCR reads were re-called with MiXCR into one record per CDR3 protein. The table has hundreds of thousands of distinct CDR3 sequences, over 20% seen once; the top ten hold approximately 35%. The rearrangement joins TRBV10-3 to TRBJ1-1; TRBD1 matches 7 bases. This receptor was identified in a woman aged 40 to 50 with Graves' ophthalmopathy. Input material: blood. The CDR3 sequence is CAIGRDRVNTEAFF. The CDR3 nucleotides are TGTGCCATCGGTCGGGACAGAGTGAACACTGAAGCTTTCTTT.